Shown below are 23 T cell receptor beta chains from a single sample sequenced in a study of T cell responses to AZD1222 COVID-19 vaccine. Method: immunoSEQ multiplex PCR; TCRdb's copy keeps in-frame clones and lacks some. The sample carries some 89,000 clones, over 85% recorded once. Sequenced material: peripheral blood, taken on day 0 of AZD1222 vaccination. Source of these receptors: an adult in good health.

The CDR3 DNA follows: TGCGCCAGCAGCTTGGGTGGGACAAGAAACACTGAAGCTTTCTTT. As protein: CASSLGGTRNTEAFF. The chain links TRBV5-1 to TRBJ1-1, with D maybe TRBD1 (6 bases). Trimming removed 0 bases from V and 2 bases from J, with 11 bases in between. The CDR3 covers 15 residues. Looked up from germline, CDR1 is SGHRS and CDR2 is YFSETQ.

The chain has TRBV2 and TRBJ1-4, with 7 nucleotides matching TRBD1. This CDR3 region has 15 residues. J was trimmed by 3 bases and V by 7 bases; bases with no gene match: 8. CDR1 is SNHLY and CDR2 is FYNNEI in the germline V gene. CDR3 loop: CASIQMTGPNEKLFF. The CDR3 DNA follows: TGTGCCAGCATCCAGATGACAGGGCCTAATGAAAAACTGTTTTTT.

This chain joins TRBV18 and TRBJ1-2; 7 bases are shared with TRBD1. J gave up 3 bases and V 4 bases, and 5 bases lay outside the gene matches. In germline, CDR1 is KGHSH, CDR2 LQKENI. There are 14 residues in the CDR3. This chain's CDR3 is CASSRDRVDYGYTF. CDR3 bases: TGTGCCAGCTCACGAGACAGGGTCGACTATGGCTACACCTTC.

The V gene is TRBV6-5, the J gene TRBJ2-7; D not resolved. CDR1 and CDR2 from the germline V gene are MNHEY and SVGAGI. Trimming shortened V by 6 bases and J by 4 bases, and 10 bases separated the two germline ends. The CDR3 covers 12 residues. Here the CDR3 reads CASRGLSYEQYF. The CDR3 DNA sequence: TGTGCCAGCAGGGGCCTATCATACGAGCAGTACTTC.

The chain carries TRBV5-4 and TRBJ2-7, with TRBD1 identical over 10 bases. V shed 4 bases and J 3 bases; nucleotides not matched to a gene: 4. CDR3 length: 14 amino acids. The germline V gene has CDR1 SGHNT and CDR2 YYREEE (reference sequence). The DNA for the CDR3 is TGTGCCAGCAGCGGACAGGGGGAGATCTACGAGCAGTACTTC. Translation: CASSGQGEIYEQYF.

The chain carries TRBV2 and TRBJ1-1, with 7 nucleotides matching TRBD1. CDR1 and CDR2 from the germline V gene are SNHLY and FYNNEI. V lost 8 bases to trimming and J lost 4 bases; unmatched junction nucleotides: 10. The CDR3 covers 14 residues. The CDR3 coding sequence is TGTGCCAGCGTCGACAGGGAGGGCGTCACTGAAGCTTTCTTT. It encodes CASVDREGVTEAFF.

The chain uses TRBV4-3 and TRBJ1-2; 12 nucleotides align to TRBD1. The CDR3 has 16 residues. Germline CDR1 and CDR2: LGHNA and YSLEER. V shed 2 bases and J 2 bases; nucleotides not matched to a gene: 3. This chain's CDR3 is CASSQPGTGGNYGYTF. The CDR3 bases are TGCGCCAGCAGCCAACCCGGGACAGGGGGCAACTATGGCTACACCTTC.

The chain couples TRBV28 to TRBJ2-7, with TRBD1 matching 9 bases. The CDR3 is 11 amino acids. The germline gives CDR1 MDHEN, CDR2 SYDVKM. Unmatched junction bases numbered 5, after V lost 6 bases and J lost 11 bases. The CDR3 DNA reads TGTGCCAGCAGCTCAAGACAGGGGGAGTACTTC. This translates into CASSSRQGEYF.

The J gene is TRBJ1-1, the V gene TRBV27; 7 nucleotides line up with TRBD1. This CDR3 spans 16 amino acids. Germline V lookup: CDR1 MNHEY, CDR2 SMNVEV (reference sequence). V dropped 2 bases and J dropped 1; count of bases not matched to a gene: 7. CDR3 in DNA: TGTGCCAGCAGTTTACGACAGGGAGTAGGGAACACTGAAGCTTTCTTT. Translated, it gives CASSLRQGVGNTEAFF.

The sample holds one count of this clone. This chain connects TRBV25-1 to TRBJ2-7; D unclear. The V end lost 5 bases, the J end lost 7 bases, and 9 bases lay between the germline ends. CDR1 and CDR2 from the germline V gene are MGHDK and SYGVNS. The CDR3 spans 11 residues. The CDR3 region is CASSPYEEQYF. DNA for the CDR3: TGTGCCAGCAGTCCATACGAAGAGCAGTACTTC.

The chain uses TRBV7-9 and TRBJ1-1; perhaps TRBD1 as D (5 bases). Germline lookup yields CDR1 SEHNR and CDR2 FQNEAQ (reference sequence). This CDR3 is 13 amino acids long. V lost 4 bases and J lost 7, with 13 bases in between. CDR3 loop: CASSSPGTLEAFF. In DNA, the CDR3 is TGTGCCAGCAGCTCCCCCGGGACCCTTGAAGCTTTCTTT. Looking up the rest from reference TRBV7-9 and TRBJ1-1 gives the full variable domain: DTGVSQNPRHKITKRGQNVTFRCDPISEHNRLYWYRQTLGQGPEFLTYFQNEAQLEKSRLLSDRFSAERPKGSFSTLEIQRTEQGDSAMYLCASSSPGTLEAFFGQGTRLTVV.

This clone was picked up one time. The chain has TRBV27 and TRBJ2-7; unclear D gene. The CDR3 length is 13 residues. The V gene lost 6 bases and the J gene lost 2 bases, with 11 bases spanning the gap. CDR1 is MNHEY and CDR2 is SMNVEV in the germline V gene (reference sequence). CDR3 sequence reads: CASSSYQAYEQYF. DNA of the CDR3: TGTGCCAGCAGCTCATATCAGGCCTACGAGCAGTACTTC.

This chain's CDR3 is CATSREWTSGNTGELFF. CDR3 nucleotides: TGTGCCACCAGCAGAGAGTGGACTAGCGGGAACACCGGGGAGCTGTTTTTT. The J gene is TRBJ2-2, the V gene TRBV15, with 10 bases that match TRBD2. The CDR3 has 17 amino acids. After removal of 0 bases from V and 1 base from J, the junction contained 2 bases not matched to a gene. The germline V gene has CDR1 LNHNV and CDR2 YYDKDF (reference sequence).

The chain is built from TRBV7-9 and TRBJ2-3, with 7 bases that match TRBD2. Per germline, CDR1 SEHNR and CDR2 FQNEAQ (reference sequence). V was pared by 11 bases and J by 0 bases, with 8 bases of the junction left unmatched. The CDR3 is 14 residues long. CDR3 region: CAGGGGISTDTQYF. In nucleotides, the CDR3 is TGTGCCGGCGGGGGAGGGATCAGCACAGATACGCAGTATTTT. The whole variable domain, filled in from reference TRBV7-9 and TRBJ2-3, reads DTGVSQNPRHKITKRGQNVTFRCDPISEHNRLYWYRQTLGQGPEFLTYFQNEAQLEKSRLLSDRFSAERPKGSFSTLEIQRTEQGDSAMYLCAGGGGISTDTQYFGPGTRLTVL.

The chain carries TRBV5-1 and TRBJ1-3; D is possibly TRBD1 (5 bases). V lost 4 bases to trimming and J lost 0 bases, with 14 bases between them. Germline V gene sequence: CDR1 SGHRS, CDR2 YFSETQ. The CDR3 totals 16 residues. CDR3 in DNA: TGCGCCAGCAGCCTAGGGACGGCGAGCTCTGGAAACACCATATATTTT. As protein: CASSLGTASSGNTIYF. Filled out from reference TRBV5-1 and TRBJ1-3, the complete variable domain reads KAGVTQTPRYLIKTRGQQVTLSCSPISGHRSVSWYQQTPGQGLQFLFEYFSETQRNKGNFPGRFSGRQFSNSRSEMNVSTLELGDSALYLCASSLGTASSGNTIYFGEGSWLTVV.

This clone was detected once. The CDR3, as DNA: TGTGCCAGCAGCCTCCGTGGCAGGGAGCTTGGTGGAAACACCATATATTTT. Translation: CASSLRGRELGGNTIYF. The genes are TRBV11-2 and TRBJ1-3; D possibly corresponds to TRBD1 (5 bases). With 5 bases removed from V and 3 bases from J, the gap between germline ends came to 20 bases. CDR1 is SGHAT, CDR2 FQNNGV, per germline. The CDR3 totals 17 residues.

This clone was detected only a few times. The chain recombines TRBV4-1 with TRBJ2-7; TRBD2 agrees at 10 bases. Germline loops: CDR1 MGHRA, CDR2 YSYEKL. V trimming: 1 base; J trimming: 2 bases; junction bases outside the gene matches: 8. CDR3 length: 17 amino acids. The CDR3 region is CASSQGILAGGAYEQYF. CDR3 coding DNA: TGCGCCAGCAGCCAAGGAATATTAGCGGGAGGCGCCTACGAGCAGTACTTC.

The chain links TRBV5-8 to TRBJ1-5, with TRBD1 identical over 7 bases. CDR1 is SGHTS, CDR2 YDEGEE, per germline. This CDR3 has 15 amino acids. After removal of 3 bases from V and 3 bases from J, the junction contained 6 bases not matched to a gene. The CDR3: CASSSGQKVNQPQHF. CDR3 bases: TGTGCCAGCAGCTCGGGACAGAAGGTCAATCAGCCCCAGCATTTT.

This sequence joins TRBV7-2 and TRBJ2-3, with a possible D match to TRBD1 (6 bases). Looked up from germline, CDR1 is SGHTA and CDR2 is FQGNSA. V shed 5 bases and J shed 5 bases, with 11 bases lying between them. The CDR3 spans 13 residues. DNA for the CDR3: TGTGCCAGCAGCCCCTACAGGGAAGATACGCAGTATTTT. The encoded protein is CASSPYREDTQYF.

This clone appeared a single time. J is TRBJ2-7 and V is TRBV3-1 (or the pseudogene TRBV3-2); TRBD1 agrees at 12 bases. Trimming at V came to 4 bases and at J to 5 bases, leaving 9 bases not matched to a gene. Per germline, CDR1 LGHDT and CDR2 YNNKEL (reference sequence). This CDR3 is 16 amino acids long. In DNA, the CDR3 is TGTGCCAGCAGCCGAAGGAGGGGACAGGGGGCCGACGAGCAGTACTTC. It specifies CASSRRRGQGADEQYF.

The table lists this clone with a count of one. This chain uses TRBV29-1 with TRBJ2-1, with 9 bases identical to TRBD1. The J segment lost 7 bases and the V segment lost 1 base, leaving 2 bases of the junction unmatched. CDR1 and CDR2 from the germline V gene are SQVTM and ANQGSEA. This CDR3 has 13 residues. The CDR3 spells CSVEAGQGNEQFF. The CDR3 region has the DNA TGCAGCGTTGAAGCGGGACAGGGAAATGAGCAGTTCTTC.

This sequence joins TRBV7-9 and TRBJ2-1, with D uncertain. This CDR3 region has 13 residues. CDR1 SEHNR and CDR2 FQNEAQ come from the germline V gene (reference sequence). Trimming took 1 base from V and 9 from J, leaving 10 bases between them. CDR3 coding DNA: TGTGCCAGCAGCTTAGAAGGAAGTGGTGAGCAGTTCTTC. It is translated as CASSLEGSGEQFF. Complete variable domain (other parts from reference TRBV7-9 and TRBJ2-1): DTGVSQNPRHKITKRGQNVTFRCDPISEHNRLYWYRQTLGQGPEFLTYFQNEAQLEKSRLLSDRFSAERPKGSFSTLEIQRTEQGDSAMYLCASSLEGSGEQFFGPGTRLTVL.

The rearrangement links TRBV19 to TRBJ2-1, with TRBD1 matching 9 bases. This CDR3 contains 15 residues. The germline V gene encodes CDR1 LNHDA and CDR2 SQIVND (reference sequence). Trimming removed 6 bases from V and 6 bases from J; junction bases left unmatched: 9. This CDR3 reads CASRPGRDRVNEQFF. The CDR3 coding sequence is TGTGCCAGTAGACCAGGCCGGGACAGGGTCAATGAGCAGTTCTTC.